This TCR beta chain was observed in a study of T-cell reconstitution after alpha-beta-depleted transplantation in children. Study conclusions and caveats: Expanded graft clones numbering several hundred reportedly gave rise to alpha-beta T cells about two months after transplant. T-cell counts and diversity at one year post-transplant came mainly from newly produced T cells.

The germline V and J ends were trimmed by 5 bases and 7 bases, with 15 bases remaining between them. This CDR3 has 14 amino acids. Germline V gene data show CDR1 as SGHTA and CDR2 as FQGNSA. Unique molecular identifiers featured in how the TCRbeta library was prepared. TCRdb redid the calling of the PCR reads with MiXCR, one entry per CDR3 protein. The table shows 44,000 or so distinct CDR3 sequences, with about 9.3% occurring only once. This clonotype came up many times. The antigen is undetermined. The sequence came from a male patient under 10 years old who had a stem cell transplant for chronic granulomatous disease, so the T cells may come from the graft donor. The rearrangement uses TRBV7-2 and TRBJ2-1; D may be TRBD2 (5 bases). Sequencing used PBMCs, mostly from graft donor cells, obtained 60 days after TCRalphabeta/CD19-depleted stem cell transplant. CDR3 bases: TGTGCCAGCAGCATTGAGGGTTGGGCTAATGAGCAGTTCTTC. Protein product: CASSIEGWANEQFF.